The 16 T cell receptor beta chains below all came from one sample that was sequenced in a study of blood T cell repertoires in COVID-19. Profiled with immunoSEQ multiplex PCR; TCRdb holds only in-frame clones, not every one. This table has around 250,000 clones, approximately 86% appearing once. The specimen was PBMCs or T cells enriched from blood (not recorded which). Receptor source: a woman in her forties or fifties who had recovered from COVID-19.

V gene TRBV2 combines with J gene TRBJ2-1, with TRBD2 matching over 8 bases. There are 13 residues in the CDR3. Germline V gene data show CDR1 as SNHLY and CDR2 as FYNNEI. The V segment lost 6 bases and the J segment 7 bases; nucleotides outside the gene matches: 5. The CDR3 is CASRSGLGNEQFF. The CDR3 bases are TGTGCCAGCAGGTCGGGACTAGGGAATGAGCAGTTCTTC. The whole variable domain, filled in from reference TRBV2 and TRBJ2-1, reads EPEVTQTPSHQVTQMGQEVILRCVPISNHLYFYWYRQILGQKVEFLVSFYNNEISEKSEIFDDQFSVERPDGSNFTLKIRSTKLEDSAMYFCASRSGLGNEQFFGPGTRLTVL.

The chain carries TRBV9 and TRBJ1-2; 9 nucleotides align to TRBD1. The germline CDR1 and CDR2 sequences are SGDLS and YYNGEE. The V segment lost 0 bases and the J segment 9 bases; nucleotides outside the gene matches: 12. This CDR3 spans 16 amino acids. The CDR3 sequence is CASSVVGTGPFSSYTF. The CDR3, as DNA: TGTGCCAGCAGCGTAGTGGGGACAGGGCCTTTCTCGAGCTACACCTTC. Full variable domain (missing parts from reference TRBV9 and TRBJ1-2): DSGVTQTPKHLITATGQRVTLRCSPRSGDLSVYWYQQSLDQGLQFLIQYYNGEERAKGNILERFSAQQFPDLHSELNLSSLELGDSALYFCASSVVGTGPFSSYTFGSGTRLTVV.

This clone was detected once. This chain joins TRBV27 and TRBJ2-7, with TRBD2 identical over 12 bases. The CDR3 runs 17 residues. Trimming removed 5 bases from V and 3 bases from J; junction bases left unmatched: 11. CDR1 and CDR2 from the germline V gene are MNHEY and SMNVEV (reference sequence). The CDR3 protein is CASSTLPGLAGNYEQYF. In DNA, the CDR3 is TGTGCCAGCAGTACATTACCGGGACTAGCGGGCAACTACGAGCAGTACTTC.

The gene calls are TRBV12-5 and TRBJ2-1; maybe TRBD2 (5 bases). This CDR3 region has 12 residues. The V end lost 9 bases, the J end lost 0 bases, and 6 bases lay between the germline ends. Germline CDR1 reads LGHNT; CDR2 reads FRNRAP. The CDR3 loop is CASGGSYNEQFF. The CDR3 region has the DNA TGTGCTAGCGGAGGCTCCTACAATGAGCAGTTCTTC. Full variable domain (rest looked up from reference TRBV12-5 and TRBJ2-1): DARVTQTPRHKVTEMGQEVTMRCQPILGHNTVFWYRQTMMQGLELLAYFRNRAPLDDSGMPKDRFSAEMPDATLATLKIQPSEPRDSAVYFCASGGSYNEQFFGPGTRLTVL.

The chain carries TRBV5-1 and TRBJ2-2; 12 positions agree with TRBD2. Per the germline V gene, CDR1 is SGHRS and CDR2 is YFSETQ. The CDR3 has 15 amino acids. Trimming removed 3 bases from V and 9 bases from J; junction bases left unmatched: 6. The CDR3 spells CASSSRTSGMRELFF. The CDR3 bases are TGCGCCAGCAGCTCACGGACTAGCGGGATGAGGGAGCTGTTTTTT.

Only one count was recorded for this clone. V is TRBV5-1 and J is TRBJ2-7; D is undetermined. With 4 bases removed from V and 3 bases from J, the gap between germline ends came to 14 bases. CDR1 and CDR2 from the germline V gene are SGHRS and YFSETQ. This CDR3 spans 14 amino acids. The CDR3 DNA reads TGCGCCAGCAGCCCGCAGATACTAAACTACGAGCAGTACTTC. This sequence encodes CASSPQILNYEQYF.

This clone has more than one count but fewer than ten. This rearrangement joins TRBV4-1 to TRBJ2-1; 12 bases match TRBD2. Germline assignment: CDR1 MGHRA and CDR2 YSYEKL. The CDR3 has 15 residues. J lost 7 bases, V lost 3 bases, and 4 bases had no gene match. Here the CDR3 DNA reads TGCGCCAGCAGCCAGGGACTAGCGGGTCGGAATGAGCAGTTCTTC. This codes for CASSQGLAGRNEQFF.

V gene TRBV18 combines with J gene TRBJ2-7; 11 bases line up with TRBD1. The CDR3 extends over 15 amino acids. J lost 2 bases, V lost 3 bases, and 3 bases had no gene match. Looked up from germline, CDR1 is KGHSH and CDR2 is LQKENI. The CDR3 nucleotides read TGTGCCAGCTCACCCGGGACAGGGGGTACCTACGAGCAGTACTTC. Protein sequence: CASSPGTGGTYEQYF.

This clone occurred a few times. The CDR3 sequence: CATSRQGNTEAFF. The CDR3 bases are TGTGCCACCAGCAGACAGGGGAACACTGAAGCTTTCTTT. This rearrangement joins TRBV15 to TRBJ1-1; a weak D match, TRBD1 (5 bases). The CDR3 spans 13 residues. Trimming pared 2 bases from V and 1 base from J, leaving 5 bases between. Germline V gives CDR1 LNHNV, CDR2 YYDKDF (reference sequence).

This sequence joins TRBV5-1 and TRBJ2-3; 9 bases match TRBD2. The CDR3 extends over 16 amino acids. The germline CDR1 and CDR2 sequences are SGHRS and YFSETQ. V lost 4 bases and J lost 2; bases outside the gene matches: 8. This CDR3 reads CASSVLAGTTTDTQYF. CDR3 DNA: TGCGCCAGCAGCGTCCTAGCGGGAACCACCACAGATACGCAGTATTTT.

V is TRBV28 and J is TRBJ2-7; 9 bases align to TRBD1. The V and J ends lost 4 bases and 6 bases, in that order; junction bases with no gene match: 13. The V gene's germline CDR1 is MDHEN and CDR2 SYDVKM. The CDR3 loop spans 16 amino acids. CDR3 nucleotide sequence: TGTGCCAGCAGTTCAAGGGAGGGACAGGGCCCTCGCGAGCAGTACTTC. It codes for CASSSREGQGPREQYF. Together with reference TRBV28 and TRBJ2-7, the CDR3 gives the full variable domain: DVKVTQSSRYLVKRTGEKVFLECVQDMDHENMFWYRQDPGLGLRLIYFSYDVKMKEKGDIPEGYSVSREKKERFSLILESASTNQTSMYLCASSSREGQGPREQYFGPGTRLTVT.

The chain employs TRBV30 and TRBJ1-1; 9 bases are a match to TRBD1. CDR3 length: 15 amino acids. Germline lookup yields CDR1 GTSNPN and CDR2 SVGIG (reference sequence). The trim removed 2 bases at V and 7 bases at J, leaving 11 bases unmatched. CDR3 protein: CAWSLYIQGANEAFF. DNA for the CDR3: TGTGCCTGGAGTCTCTACATACAGGGGGCTAATGAAGCTTTCTTT.

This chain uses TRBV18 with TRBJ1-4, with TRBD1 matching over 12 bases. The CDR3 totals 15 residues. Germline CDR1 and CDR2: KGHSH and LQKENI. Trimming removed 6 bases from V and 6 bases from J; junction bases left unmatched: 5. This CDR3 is CASSTGTGGDEKLFF. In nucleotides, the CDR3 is TGTGCCAGCTCGACCGGGACAGGGGGCGATGAAAAACTGTTTTTT.

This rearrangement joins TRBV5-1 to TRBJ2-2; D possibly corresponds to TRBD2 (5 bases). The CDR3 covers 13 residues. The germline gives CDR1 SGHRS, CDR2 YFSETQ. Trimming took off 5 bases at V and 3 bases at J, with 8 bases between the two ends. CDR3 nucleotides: TGCGCCAGCAGGGAGGATCACACCGGGGAGCTGTTTTTT. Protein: CASREDHTGELFF.

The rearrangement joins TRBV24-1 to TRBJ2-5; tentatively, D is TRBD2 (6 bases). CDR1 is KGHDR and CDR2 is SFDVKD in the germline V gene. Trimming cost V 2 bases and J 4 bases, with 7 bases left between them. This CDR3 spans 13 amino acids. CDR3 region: CATSDSGRETQYF. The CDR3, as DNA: TGTGCCACCAGTGATTCCGGGAGAGAGACCCAGTACTTC.

The CDR3 sequence is CASSSRDRPSEQYF. The CDR3 nucleotides are TGTGCCAGCTCAAGTCGGGACAGACCGAGCGAGCAGTACTTC. This chain connects TRBV18 to TRBJ2-7; 7 bases align to TRBD1. This CDR3 region has 14 residues. V dropped 5 bases and J dropped 6; count of bases not matched to a gene: 10. Germline V gene sequence: CDR1 KGHSH, CDR2 LQKENI.